The subject of this entry is one T cell receptor beta chain. What it recognizes is unknown. With a J-beta primer mix and a sample-barcoded 5' primer, a second PCR ran roughly 6 to 11 cycles. One entry per CDR3 protein, called by TCRdb with MiXCR from the 5' RACE reads. The sample holds hundreds of thousands of distinct CDR3 sequences, roughly 40% seen once. These data belong to a study of blood T cells in healthy people across ages. V dropped 0 bases and J dropped 0 bases, with 14 bases sitting between them. Germline-derived CDR1 and CDR2 are SGHRS and YFSETQ. The CDR3 extends over 17 amino acids. General observations from the study: From one million sequenced T cells, diversity estimates were lower bounds. Age advanced and TCR beta diversity per million T cells fell, roughly linearly.

This sequence was found in a man aged 18 to 30 in good health. The sequencing input was blood. This chain links TRBV5-1 with TRBJ2-3; possibly TRBD2 for D (5 bases). Here the CDR3 DNA reads TGCGCCAGCAGCTTGGTCCCCTTTCGGGGTAGCACAGATACGCAGTATTTT. This sequence encodes CASSLVPFRGSTDTQYF.